These T cell receptor beta chains were read from a single sample in a study of blood T cell repertoires in COVID-19. Method: immunoSEQ multiplex PCR; TCRdb's copy keeps in-frame clones and lacks some. The profile shows about 300,000 clones, 86% of them singletons. Material for sequencing was peripheral blood. The receptors were gathered from a woman aged 45-59 years with acute or convalescent COVID-19. The CDR3 runs from the conserved cysteine through the conserved F or W. D genes are given only for firm matches. Some rows mark clone size as missing; the rest say once, few, many or name a class of expanded clone.

TRBJ2-7	TRBD1	14	TRBV18	NA	CASSPRDSSYEQYF	TGTGCCAGCTCACCGAGGGACAGCTCCTACGAGCAGTACTTC
TRBJ2-5	NA	13	TRBV11-3	once	CASSFSRGETQYF	TGTGCCAGCAGCTTCTCGCGGGGAGAGACCCAGTACTTC
TRBJ2-7	NA	14	TRBV15	NA	CATSIDGGNYEQYF	TGTGCCACCAGCATTGACGGGGGTAACTACGAGCAGTACTTC
TRBJ1-2	TRBD1	14	TRBV6-5	NA	CASAGTETLYGYTF	TGTGCCAGCGCCGGGACAGAGACTCTTTATGGCTACACCTTC
TRBJ1-6	NA	17	TRBV4-1	NA	CASSQGLEVGYNSPLHF	TGCGCCAGCAGCCAAGGGCTCGAGGTGGGCTATAATTCACCCCTCCACTTT
TRBJ1-5	TRBD1	16	TRBV7-2	NA	CASSLQGAYSNQPQHF	TGTGCCAGCAGCTTACAGGGGGCCTATAGCAATCAGCCCCAGCATTTT
TRBJ2-7	NA	11	TRBV24-1	NA	CATSDFSEQYF	TGTGCCACCAGTGATTTCTCCGAGCAGTACTTC
TRBJ1-2	NA	12	TRBV5-8	few	CASSWGGSGYTF	TGTGCCAGCAGCTGGGGGGGGTCTGGCTACACCTTC
TRBJ2-7	NA	16	TRBV7-9	NA	CASSPPGAGLGGEQYF	TGTGCCAGCAGCCCCCCAGGAGCAGGACTGGGTGGCGAGCAGTACTTC
TRBJ1-1	NA	15	TRBV28	NA	CASTLNPARGNEAFF	TGTGCCAGCACCCTAAACCCGGCCAGGGGCAATGAAGCTTTCTTT
TRBJ2-7	NA	11	TRBV20-1	NA	CSASNRDEQYF	TGCAGTGCTAGTAACAGGGACGAGCAGTACTTC
TRBJ2-1	NA	14	TRBV28	NA	CATMRDSTYNEQFF	TGTGCCACCATGCGGGACTCCACCTACAATGAGCAGTTCTTC
TRBJ2-3	NA	15	TRBV10-3	NA	CAISGLRDSTDTQYF	TGTGCCATCAGTGGCCTGCGGGATAGCACAGATACGCAGTATTTT
TRBJ2-3	NA	14	TRBV19	NA	CASSKAEVTDTQYF	TGTGCCAGTAGTAAAGCGGAGGTCACAGATACGCAGTATTTT
TRBJ2-2	TRBD2	16	TRBV29-1	NA	CSVEGLAGGPTGELFF	TGCAGCGTTGAAGGACTAGCGGGAGGGCCGACCGGGGAGCTGTTTTTT
TRBJ2-3	TRBD1	17	TRBV24-1	NA	CATSDQQGLWSTDTQYF	TGTGCCACCAGTGATCAACAGGGGCTTTGGAGCACAGATACGCAGTATTTT
TRBJ2-2	NA	15	TRBV11-3	NA	CASSLDYGQTGELFF	TGTGCCAGCAGCTTAGATTATGGTCAGACCGGGGAGCTGTTTTTT
TRBJ2-5	TRBD1	17	TRBV5-1	NA	CASSLFGQGVSQETQYF	TGCGCCAGCAGCTTGTTCGGGCAGGGGGTTTCTCAAGAGACCCAGTACTTC
TRBJ2-7	TRBD2	16	TRBV7-3	NA	CASSLLGTSGPYEQYF	TGTGCCAGCAGCTTACTCGGGACTAGCGGCCCCTACGAGCAGTACTTC
TRBJ2-1	NA	14	TRBV11-2	NA	CASSEQGTYNEQFF	TGTGCCAGCAGCGAGCAGGGAACCTACAATGAGCAGTTCTTC
TRBJ2-1	NA	17	TRBV27	NA	CASSVARRAYSYNEQFF	TGTGCCAGCAGCGTGGCCCGGAGAGCCTACTCCTACAATGAGCAGTTCTTC
TRBJ2-1	TRBD2	16	TRBV4-2	NA	CASSQGGISGSLEQFF	TGTGCCAGCAGCCAGGGGGGAATTAGCGGGAGCCTGGAGCAGTTCTTC
TRBJ2-3	TRBD2	16	TRBV23-1	NA	CASSPLAGGKVDTQYF	TGCGCCAGCAGTCCCTTAGCGGGAGGGAAGGTAGATACGCAGTATTTT
TRBJ2-2	NA	17	TRBV19	NA	CASIPAGRGLNTGELFF	TGTGCCAGTATTCCCGCGGGGAGAGGATTGAACACCGGGGAGCTGTTTTTT
TRBJ1-2	TRBD1	13	TRBV19	NA	CASSRGQMGGYTF	TGTGCCAGTAGCAGGGGACAGATGGGTGGCTACACCTTC
TRBJ1-2	NA	15	TRBV28	NA	CASSFGGRGDYGYTF	TGTGCCAGCAGTTTCGGGGGTAGGGGCGACTATGGCTACACCTTC
TRBJ2-1	NA	14	TRBV4-2	NA	CASSPRAAYNEQFF	TGTGCCAGCAGCCCGAGGGCCGCCTACAATGAGCAGTTCTTC
TRBJ2-7	TRBD2	14	TRBV24-1	NA	CATSPRGESYEQYF	TGTGCCACCAGTCCCCGGGGGGAATCCTACGAGCAGTACTTC
TRBJ2-5	NA	17	TRBV4-2	NA	CASSQGLVWGDVETQYF	TGTGCCAGCAGCCAAGGGCTAGTTTGGGGGGATGTGGAGACCCAGTACTTC
TRBJ1-1	NA	11	TRBV30	NA	CAWFGNTEAFF	TGTGCCTGGTTCGGGAACACTGAAGCTTTCTTT
TRBJ2-3	TRBD2	16	TRBV19	NA	CASTPTSGASTDTQYF	TGTGCCAGTACCCCCACTAGCGGAGCTAGCACAGATACGCAGTATTTT
TRBJ1-5	TRBD1	15	TRBV6-5	NA	CASSSSGGAQLPQHF	TGTGCCAGCAGTTCCTCAGGGGGCGCGCAGTTGCCCCAGCATTTT
TRBJ1-2	NA	14	TRBV7-2	NA	CASSLAGGFSGYTF	TGTGCCAGCAGCTTAGCGGGAGGGTTCAGTGGCTACACCTTC
TRBJ1-2	TRBD1	12	TRBV19	NA	CASSITGAGYTF	TGTGCCAGTAGTATAACAGGGGCCGGCTACACCTTC
TRBJ2-7	NA	11	TRBV12-3/TRBV12-4	NA	CASSFSGPRYF	TGTGCCAGCAGTTTTTCGGGTCCGCGGTACTTC
TRBJ2-3	TRBD2	17	TRBV7-3	NA	CASSLNPGLAGADTQYF	TGTGCCAGCAGCTTAAACCCGGGACTAGCGGGAGCAGATACGCAGTATTTT
TRBJ1-6	TRBD1	15	TRBV3-1/TRBV3-2	NA	CASSFGRDRGSPLHF	TGTGCCAGCAGCTTTGGCCGGGACAGAGGATCACCCCTCCACTTT
TRBJ2-1	NA	14	TRBV3-1/TRBV3-2	NA	CASSQYLATNEQFF	TGTGCCAGCAGCCAATATCTAGCGACCAATGAGCAGTTCTTC
TRBJ2-1	TRBD2	16	TRBV14	NA	CASSQDLGSGSDEQFF	TGTGCCAGCAGCCAAGATCTAGGTAGCGGGAGCGATGAGCAGTTCTTC
TRBJ1-2	TRBD1	12	TRBV7-9	few	CASSRTGYGYTF	TGTGCCAGCAGCCGGACAGGGTATGGCTACACCTTC
TRBJ1-1	NA	13	TRBV19	NA	CASINRVNTEAFF	TGTGCCAGTATTAACAGGGTTAACACTGAAGCTTTCTTT
TRBJ2-3	TRBD2	19	TRBV28	NA	CASSSISHLAGALADTQYF	TGTGCCAGCAGTTCCATTTCTCATCTAGCGGGAGCCCTGGCGGATACGCAGTATTTT
TRBJ2-5	NA	13	TRBV19	NA	CASSMRGLETQYF	TGTGCCAGTAGTATGCGGGGATTGGAGACCCAGTACTTC
TRBJ2-1	TRBD1	17	TRBV28	NA	CASSPRPGQGTYNEQFF	TGTGCCAGCAGTCCGAGACCGGGACAGGGGACCTACAATGAGCAGTTCTTC
TRBJ2-1	TRBD1	14	TRBV27	NA	CASSFNRGNNEQFF	TGTGCCAGCAGTTTTAACAGGGGGAACAATGAGCAGTTCTTC
TRBJ1-5	NA	15	TRBV7-2	NA	CASSLKGGGGQPQHF	TGTGCCAGCAGCTTAAAAGGTGGGGGGGGTCAGCCCCAGCATTTT
TRBJ2-3	TRBD2	16	TRBV14	NA	CASSPWTSGRTDTQYF	TGTGCCAGCAGCCCCTGGACTAGCGGGAGAACAGATACGCAGTATTTT
TRBJ1-5	TRBD1	14	TRBV4-1	NA	CASSPDRVLQPQHF	TGCGCCAGCAGCCCGGACAGGGTCCTTCAGCCCCAGCATTTT
TRBJ2-5	NA	13	TRBV2	once	CASSETRMETQYF	TGTGCCAGCAGTGAGACTAGAATGGAGACCCAGTACTTC
TRBJ1-4	NA	13	TRBV24-1	NA	CATSDSKHEFQFF	TGTGCCACCAGTGATTCCAAGCACGAATTCCAGTTTTTT
TRBJ2-3	NA	15	TRBV27	NA	CASSPFKTGTDTQYF	TGTGCCAGCAGTCCATTTAAGACAGGCACAGATACGCAGTATTTT
TRBJ1-5	NA	16	TRBV21-1	NA	CASSKESGRLGQPQHF	TGTGCCAGCAGCAAAGAATCAGGGAGGCTGGGTCAGCCCCAGCATTTT
TRBJ1-5	NA	16	TRBV7-9	NA	CASSFKGQGVNQPQHF	TGTGCCAGCAGCTTCAAGGGCCAGGGTGTCAATCAGCCCCAGCATTTT